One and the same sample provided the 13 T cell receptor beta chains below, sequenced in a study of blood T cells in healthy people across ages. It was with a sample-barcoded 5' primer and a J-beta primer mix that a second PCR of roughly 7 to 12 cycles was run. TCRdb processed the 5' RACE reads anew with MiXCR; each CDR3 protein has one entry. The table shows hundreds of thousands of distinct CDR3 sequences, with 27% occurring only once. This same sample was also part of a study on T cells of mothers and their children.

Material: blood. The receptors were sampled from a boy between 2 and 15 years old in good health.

The CDR3 DNA reads TGTGCCAGCAGCTTGACACTAGCGGCTAACCAAGAGACCCAGTACTTC. Protein sequence: CASSLTLAANQETQYF. The V call is TRBV7-2, the J call TRBJ2-5; 8 bases are a match to TRBD2. V trimming: 3 bases; J trimming: 0 bases; junction bases outside the gene matches: 6. CDR3 length: 16 residues. Germline lookup yields CDR1 SGHTA and CDR2 FQGNSA. Full variable domain (rest looked up from reference TRBV7-2 and TRBJ2-5): GAGVSQSPSNKVTEKGKDVELRCDPISGHTALYWYRQSLGQGLEFLIYFQGNSAPDKSGLPSDRFSAERTGGSVSTLTIQRTQQEDSAVYLCASSLTLAANQETQYFGPGTRLLVL.

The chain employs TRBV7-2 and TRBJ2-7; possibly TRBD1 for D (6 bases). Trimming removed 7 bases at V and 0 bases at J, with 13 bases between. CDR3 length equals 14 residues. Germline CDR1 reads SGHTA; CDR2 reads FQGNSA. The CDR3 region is CASMVDRSSYEQYF. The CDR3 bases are TGTGCCAGCATGGTGGACAGAAGCTCCTACGAGCAGTACTTC.

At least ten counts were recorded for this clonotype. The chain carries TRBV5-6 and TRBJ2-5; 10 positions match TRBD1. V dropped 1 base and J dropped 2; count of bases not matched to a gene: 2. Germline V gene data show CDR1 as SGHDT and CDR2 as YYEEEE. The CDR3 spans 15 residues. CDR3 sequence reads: CASSLLGQGQETQYF. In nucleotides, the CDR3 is TGTGCCAGCAGCTTGCTGGGACAGGGGCAAGAGACCCAGTACTTC.

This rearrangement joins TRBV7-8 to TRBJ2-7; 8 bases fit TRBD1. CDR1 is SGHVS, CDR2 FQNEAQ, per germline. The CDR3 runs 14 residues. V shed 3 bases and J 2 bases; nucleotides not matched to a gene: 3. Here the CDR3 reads CASSFTQGAYEQYF. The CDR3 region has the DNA TGTGCCAGCAGCTTCACACAGGGGGCCTACGAGCAGTACTTC.

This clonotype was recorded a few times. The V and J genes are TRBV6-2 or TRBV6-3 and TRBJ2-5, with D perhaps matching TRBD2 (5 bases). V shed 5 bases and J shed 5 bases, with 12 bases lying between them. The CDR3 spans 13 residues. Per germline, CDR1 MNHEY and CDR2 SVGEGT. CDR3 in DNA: TGTGCCAGCAGTCAACTAGATCGGGAGACCCAGTACTTC. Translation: CASSQLDRETQYF.

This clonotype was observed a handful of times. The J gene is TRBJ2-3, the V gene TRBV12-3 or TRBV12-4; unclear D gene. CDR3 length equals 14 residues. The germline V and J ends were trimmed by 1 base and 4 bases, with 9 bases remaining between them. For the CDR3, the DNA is TGTGCCAGCAGTTTAGGGGTCAGTGCAGATACGCAGTATTTT. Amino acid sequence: CASSLGVSADTQYF.

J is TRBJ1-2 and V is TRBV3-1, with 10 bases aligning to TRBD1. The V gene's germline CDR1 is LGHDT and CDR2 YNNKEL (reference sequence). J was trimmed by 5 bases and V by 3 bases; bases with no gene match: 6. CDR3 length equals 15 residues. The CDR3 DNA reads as TGTGCCAGCAGCCATGGCGGGACAGGGGAATATGGCTACACCTTC. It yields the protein CASSHGGTGEYGYTF.

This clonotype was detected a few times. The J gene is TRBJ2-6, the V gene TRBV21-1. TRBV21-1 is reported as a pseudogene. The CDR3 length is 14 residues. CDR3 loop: CASSKGEGANVLTF. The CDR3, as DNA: TGTGCCAGCAGTAAAGGAGAGGGGGCCAACGTCCTGACTTTC.

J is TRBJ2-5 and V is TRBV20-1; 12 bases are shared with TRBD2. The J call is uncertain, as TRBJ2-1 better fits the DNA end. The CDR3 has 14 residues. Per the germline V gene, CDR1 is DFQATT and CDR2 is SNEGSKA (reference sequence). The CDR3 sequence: CSASGGLAGNEQFF. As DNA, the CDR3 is TGCAGTGCTAGTGGGGGACTAGCGGGTAATGAGCAGTTCTTC.

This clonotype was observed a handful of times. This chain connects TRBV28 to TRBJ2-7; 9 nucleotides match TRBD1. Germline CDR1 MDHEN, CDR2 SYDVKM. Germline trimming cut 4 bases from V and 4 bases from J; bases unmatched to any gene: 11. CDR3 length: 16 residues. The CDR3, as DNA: TGTGCCAGCAGTTCTTTTCCTTGGACAGGGGCGTACGAGCAGTACTTC. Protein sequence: CASSSFPWTGAYEQYF. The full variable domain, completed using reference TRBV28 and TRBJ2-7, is DVKVTQSSRYLVKRTGEKVFLECVQDMDHENMFWYRQDPGLGLRLIYFSYDVKMKEKGDIPEGYSVSREKKERFSLILESASTNQTSMYLCASSSFPWTGAYEQYFGPGTRLTVT.

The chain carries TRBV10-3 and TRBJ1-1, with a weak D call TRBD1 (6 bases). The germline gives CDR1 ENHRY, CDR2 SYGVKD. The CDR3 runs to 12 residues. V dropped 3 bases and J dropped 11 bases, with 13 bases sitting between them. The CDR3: CAISDTTGRAFF. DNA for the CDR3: TGTGCCATCAGTGATACGACAGGTCGGGCTTTCTTT.

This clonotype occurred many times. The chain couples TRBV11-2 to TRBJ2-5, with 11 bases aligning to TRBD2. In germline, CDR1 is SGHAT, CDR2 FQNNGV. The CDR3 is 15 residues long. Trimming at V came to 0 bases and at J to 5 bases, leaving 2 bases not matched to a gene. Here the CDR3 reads CASSLEGLAVETQYF. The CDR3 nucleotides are TGTGCCAGCAGCTTAGAGGGACTAGCGGTGGAGACCCAGTACTTC.

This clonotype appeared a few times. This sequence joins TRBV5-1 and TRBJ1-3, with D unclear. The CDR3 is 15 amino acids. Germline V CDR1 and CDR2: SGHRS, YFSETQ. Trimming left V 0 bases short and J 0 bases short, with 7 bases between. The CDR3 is CASSLDGVSGNTIYF. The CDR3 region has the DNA TGCGCCAGCAGCTTGGATGGAGTCTCTGGAAACACCATATATTTT.